Listed here are 26 T cell receptor beta chains from one sample, sequenced in a study of cytomegalovirus exposure and HLA in healthy donors. PCR used 60 Vbeta primers and 13 Jbeta primers. Assay: immunoSEQ multiplex PCR; the TCRdb copy retains only in-frame clones and omits some. Of roughly 95,000 clones listed, about four fifths were seen once; the top ten hold 3% to 4%. Source material: PBMCs. Receptor source: a man between 25 and 39 years old in good health and CMV-seropositive.

V usage is TRBV11-2 and J usage is TRBJ1-4, with TRBD1 matching 7 bases. CDR1 SGHAT and CDR2 FQNNGV come from the germline V gene. J was trimmed by 3 bases and V by 6 bases; bases with no gene match: 10. The CDR3 has 16 amino acids. The CDR3 protein is CASRGQSLGANEKLFF. The CDR3 DNA reads as TGTGCCAGCAGGGGACAGAGTCTCGGGGCTAATGAAAAACTGTTTTTT.

V usage is TRBV18 and J usage is TRBJ2-5; 8 nucleotides line up with TRBD2. Germline values: CDR1 KGHSH, CDR2 LQKENI. The CDR3 consists of 14 residues. The V and J ends lost 2 bases and 4 bases, in that order; junction bases with no gene match: 3. CDR3 sequence: CASSPGLAGETQYF. CDR3 in DNA: TGTGCCAGCTCACCAGGACTAGCTGGAGAGACCCAGTACTTC.

This chain connects TRBV5-4 to TRBJ2-1, with D unresolved. Germline CDR1 and CDR2: SGHNT and YYREEE (reference sequence). The CDR3 runs to 15 residues. Trimming shortened V by 1 base and J by 1 base, and 9 bases separated the two germline ends. The CDR3 reads CASSLNGPSYNEQFF. The DNA of the CDR3 is TGTGCCAGCAGCTTGAATGGGCCTTCCTACAATGAGCAGTTCTTC.

V gene TRBV28 combines with J gene TRBJ2-7; tentative D call: TRBD2 (6 bases). Germline V CDR1 and CDR2: MDHEN, SYDVKM. Trimming shortened V by 6 bases and J by 0 bases, and 6 bases separated the two germline ends. CDR3 length: 12 amino acids. The CDR3 is CASRRGSYEQYF. Here the CDR3 DNA reads TGTGCCAGCAGGCGGGGCTCCTACGAGCAGTACTTC.

J is TRBJ2-1 and V is TRBV6-5; D is possibly TRBD2 (5 bases). This CDR3 region has 15 residues. Germline loops: CDR1 MNHEY, CDR2 SVGAGI. V was clipped by 0 bases and J by 9 bases, with 15 bases between them. CDR3 nucleotides: TGTGCCAGCAGTTACTCGAACCCCCCGGGATCTGAGCAGTTCTTC. This translates into CASSYSNPPGSEQFF.

The chain has TRBV19 and TRBJ2-2; 9 bases align to TRBD1. CDR3 length: 15 amino acids. Germline loops: CDR1 LNHDA, CDR2 SQIVND (reference sequence). V trimming: 7 bases; J trimming: 4 bases; junction bases outside the gene matches: 7. The CDR3 loop is CASIDRGASTGELFF. CDR3 nucleotide sequence: TGTGCCAGTATTGACAGGGGGGCTAGCACCGGGGAGCTGTTTTTT.

V and J are TRBV4-3 and TRBJ2-2; 9 nucleotides align to TRBD1. The CDR3 consists of 15 residues. V gave up 3 bases and J gave up 7 bases; unmatched junction bases: 6. Germline V gene sequence: CDR1 LGHNA, CDR2 YSLEER. The CDR3 is CASSQGQGGGGELFF. As DNA, the CDR3 is TGCGCCAGCAGCCAGGGACAGGGCGGAGGCGGGGAGCTGTTTTTT.

V and J are TRBV29-1 and TRBJ2-1; tentative D call: TRBD1 (6 bases). The CDR3 has 13 residues. From germline, CDR1 is SQVTM and CDR2 ANQGSEA. Deletions cut 3 bases from V and 5 bases from J, with 11 bases between. The CDR3 sequence: CSVDRGANNEQFF. The CDR3, as DNA: TGCAGCGTTGACAGGGGCGCAAACAATGAGCAGTTCTTC.

J is TRBJ2-1 and V is TRBV5-1, with TRBD2 as a possible D gene (6 bases). Germline V gene sequence: CDR1 SGHRS, CDR2 YFSETQ. Trimming shortened V by 4 bases and J by 5 bases, and 16 bases separated the two germline ends. The CDR3 extends over 15 amino acids. The CDR3 sequence: CASSIRAGTNNEQFF. The DNA of the CDR3 is TGCGCCAGCAGCATCCGGGCGGGAACTAACAATGAGCAGTTCTTC.

The chain uses TRBV6-1 and TRBJ1-1; D perhaps matches TRBD1 (5 bases). Germline loops: CDR1 MNHNS, CDR2 SASEGT. There are 12 residues in the CDR3. Trimming left V 2 bases short and J 7 bases short, with 8 bases between. The CDR3 loop reads CASSENRFEAFF. For the CDR3, the DNA is TGTGCCAGCAGTGAAAACAGGTTTGAAGCTTTCTTT.

The chain has TRBV6-5 and TRBJ2-7; no clear D gene. CDR1 is MNHEY and CDR2 is SVGAGI in the germline V gene. Trimming cost V 6 bases and J 3 bases, with 15 bases left between them. The CDR3 totals 14 residues. The CDR3 DNA reads TGTGCCAGCAGGATGGAGCCAGCTAACTACGAGCAGTACTTC. Residues: CASRMEPANYEQYF.

The chain couples TRBV9 to TRBJ2-3, with 8 bases matching TRBD2. Germline CDR1 and CDR2: SGDLS and YYNGEE. The junction had 7 bases not matched to a gene; V was cut back by 4 bases and J by 0 bases. The length of the CDR3 is 16 residues. The CDR3 spells CASSSGGGPSTDTQYF. The DNA of the CDR3 is TGTGCCAGCAGCTCCGGGGGGGGTCCTAGCACAGATACGCAGTATTTT.

The chain links TRBV28 to TRBJ2-7, with 8 bases aligning to TRBD1. Germline V gene data show CDR1 as MDHEN and CDR2 as SYDVKM. CDR3 size: 15 residues. The ends lost 2 bases at V and 8 bases at J; junction bases unmatched: 11. CDR3 nucleotide sequence: TGTGCCAGCAGTTTAGCGGACAGGGCGACACTACAGCAGTACTTC. Residues: CASSLADRATLQQYF.

This chain joins TRBV2 and TRBJ1-6, with TRBD1 identical over 7 bases. The CDR3 runs 13 residues. Germline values: CDR1 SNHLY, CDR2 FYNNEI. With 8 bases clipped from V and 8 bases from J, the junction kept 6 bases outside the gene matches. CDR3 in amino acids: CASSGGIHSPLHF. The DNA for the CDR3 is TGTGCCAGCTCAGGGGGGATACATTCACCCCTCCACTTT. Drawing the rest from reference TRBV2 and TRBJ1-6, the complete variable domain is EPEVTQTPSHQVTQMGQEVILRCVPISNHLYFYWYRQILGQKVEFLVSFYNNEISEKSEIFDDQFSVERPDGSNFTLKIRSTKLEDSAMYFCASSGGIHSPLHFGNGTRLTVT.

This chain uses TRBV7-8 with TRBJ2-5; a weak D match, TRBD1 (6 bases). Germline loops: CDR1 SGHVS, CDR2 FQNEAQ. The CDR3 sequence is 14 residues long. V dropped 1 base and J dropped 2 bases, with 8 bases sitting between them. The DNA for the CDR3 is TGTGCCAGCAGCTTAGGCAGGGGACAAGAGACCCAGTACTTC. Encoded protein: CASSLGRGQETQYF.

This clone was counted only a few times. V usage is TRBV11-2 and J usage is TRBJ2-7, with a tentative D call TRBD2 (6 bases). The ends were cut back, 1 base at V and 1 base at J, with 14 bases in the middle. The CDR3 contains 16 residues. Germline V gene data show CDR1 as SGHAT and CDR2 as FQNNGV. The CDR3 is CASSLVSSGSSYEQYF. The CDR3 DNA sequence: TGTGCCAGCAGCTTAGTCAGTAGCGGATCTTCCTACGAGCAGTACTTC.

The V gene is TRBV11-2, the J gene TRBJ1-4, with unresolved D. The CDR3 extends over 13 amino acids. The germline CDR1 and CDR2 sequences are SGHAT and FQNNGV. Trimming removed 10 bases at V and 3 bases at J, with 12 bases between. The CDR3 region is CATEGSANEKLFF. Here the CDR3 DNA reads TGTGCCACCGAGGGTTCAGCTAATGAAAAACTGTTTTTT.

A single count supports this clone. The V and J genes are TRBV7-6 and TRBJ2-2; no firm D call. The CDR3 is 15 residues long. V dropped 0 bases and J dropped 2 bases, with 7 bases sitting between them. From germline, CDR1 is SGHVS and CDR2 FNYEAQ. CDR3 nucleotide sequence: TGTGCCAGCAGCTTAGCGGAGAAAAACACCGGGGAGCTGTTTTTT. Its translation: CASSLAEKNTGELFF.

The genes are TRBV28 and TRBJ2-2; 9 bases fit TRBD1. The CDR3 totals 16 residues. CDR1 and CDR2 (germline): MDHEN, SYDVKM. After removal of 8 bases from V and 2 bases from J, the junction contained 9 bases not matched to a gene. The DNA of the CDR3 is TGTGCCAGCGGGAACCCGGGACAGGGTAACACCGGGGAGCTGTTTTTT. Protein sequence: CASGNPGQGNTGELFF. Based on the CDR3 plus reference TRBV28 and TRBJ2-2, the full variable domain is DVKVTQSSRYLVKRTGEKVFLECVQDMDHENMFWYRQDPGLGLRLIYFSYDVKMKEKGDIPEGYSVSREKKERFSLILESASTNQTSMYLCASGNPGQGNTGELFFGEGSRLTVL.

This rearrangement joins TRBV28 to TRBJ1-3; no clear D. CDR3 size: 15 residues. The germline V gene encodes CDR1 MDHEN and CDR2 SYDVKM. V shed 3 bases and J shed 4 bases, with 13 bases lying between them. In DNA form, the CDR3 reads TGTGCCAGCAGTTTTGGGAGTTTAGGAGGAAACACCATATATTTT. This encodes CASSFGSLGGNTIYF.

The chain recombines TRBV11-2 with TRBJ1-1; 9 positions agree with TRBD1. Trimming at V came to 4 bases and at J to 10 bases, leaving 7 bases not matched to a gene. CDR3 length: 13 amino acids. CDR1 is SGHAT, CDR2 FQNNGV, per germline. The CDR3 here is CASSSYRDRAAFF. The CDR3 region has the DNA TGTGCCAGCAGCTCCTATCGGGACAGGGCAGCTTTCTTT.

The V call is TRBV15, the J call TRBJ2-5; a weak D match, TRBD2 (6 bases). Germline CDR1 and CDR2: LNHNV and YYDKDF (reference sequence). The CDR3 contains 17 residues. V was clipped by 3 bases and J by 2 bases, with 19 bases between them. CDR3 sequence reads: CATSRARGGGFQETQYF. CDR3 coding DNA: TGTGCCACCAGCAGGGCAAGGGGAGGAGGGTTTCAAGAGACCCAGTACTTC.

This clone was seen once. This chain joins TRBV4-3 and TRBJ2-5, with a tentative D call TRBD1 (6 bases). The J call is doubtful: the DNA matches TRBJ2-7 better. Germline CDR1 reads LGHNA; CDR2 reads YSLEER. The CDR3 loop spans 15 amino acids. The CDR3 sequence is CASSQYRDISYEQYF. The CDR3 DNA sequence: TGCGCCAGCAGCCAATACCGGGACATTTCCTACGAGCAGTACTTC.

The chain recombines TRBV6-5 with TRBJ2-1; D is perhaps TRBD1 (6 bases). The CDR3 totals 12 residues. Germline V gives CDR1 MNHEY, CDR2 SVGAGI. Trimming cost V 2 bases and J 13 bases, with 12 bases left between them. This CDR3 reads CASSYAEGHQFF. In DNA, the CDR3 is TGTGCCAGCAGTTACGCAGAGGGACACCAGTTCTTC.

The chain is built from TRBV29-1 and TRBJ2-1, with 10 bases lining up with TRBD2. The V gene's germline CDR1 is SQVTM and CDR2 ANQGSEA. Trimming cost V 0 bases and J 3 bases; bases outside gene matches: 17. This CDR3 has 20 amino acids. The CDR3 here is CSVEDWSGLFGLADYNEQFF. DNA for the CDR3: TGCAGCGTTGAAGATTGGTCAGGGTTGTTCGGACTAGCGGACTACAATGAGCAGTTCTTC.

The chain joins TRBV21-1 to TRBJ2-2; no check of the table's D call, TRBD2, against the DNA was made. TRBV21-1 is a listed pseudogene. This CDR3 region has 17 residues. The CDR3 spells CASILSTGGADTGELFF. The CDR3 nucleotides read TGTGCCAGCATCCTAAGCACGGGGGGCGCCGACACCGGGGAGCTGTTTTTT.